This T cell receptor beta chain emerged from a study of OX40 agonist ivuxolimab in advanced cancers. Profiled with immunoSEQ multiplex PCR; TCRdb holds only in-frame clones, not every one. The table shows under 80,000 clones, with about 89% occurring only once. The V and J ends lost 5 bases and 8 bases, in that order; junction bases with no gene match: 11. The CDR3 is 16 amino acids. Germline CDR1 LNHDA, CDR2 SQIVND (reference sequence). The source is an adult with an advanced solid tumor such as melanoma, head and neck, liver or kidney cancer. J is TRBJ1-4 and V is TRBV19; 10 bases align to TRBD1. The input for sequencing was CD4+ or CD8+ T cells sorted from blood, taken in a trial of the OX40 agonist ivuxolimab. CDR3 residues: CASSPPRTGGLEKLFF. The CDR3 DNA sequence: TGTGCCAGTAGTCCGCCGCGGACAGGGGGTTTGGAAAAACTGTTTTTT.